A selection of T cell receptor beta chains follows, all from one sample in a study of shared clonotypes between healthy human individuals. Sequencing was performed with immunoSEQ multiplex PCR; in TCRdb, only in-frame clones are kept and a portion is missing. Here the sample spans some 1 million clones, about 77% being singletons. The sequencing input was memory CD4+ T cells sorted from blood. All receptors derive from a young man in good health. The CDR3 runs from the conserved cysteine through the conserved F or W. D genes are given only for firm matches. Some rows mark clone size as missing; the rest say once, few, many or name a class of expanded clone.

j_call v_call clone_size d_call cdr3_nt cdr3_aa
TRBJ1-1 TRBV29-1 . . TGCAGCGGTCAACAGGGAATGAACACTGAAGCTTTCTTT CSGQQGMNTEAFF
TRBJ2-1 TRBV5-4 . . TGTGCCACCCGAGGAACTAGGGCGGGTGAGCAGTTCTTC CATRGTRAGEQFF
TRBJ2-1 TRBV5-1 . TRBD1 TGCGCCAGCAGCTTGTTGGGACAGGGGGCCGATGAGCAGTTCTTC CASSLLGQGADEQFF
TRBJ1-3 TRBV11-2 . . TGTGCCAGCAGCTTAAGCAGGACGCACTCTGGAAACACCATATATTTT CASSLSRTHSGNTIYF
TRBJ2-2 TRBV11-2 . . TGTGCCAGCAGCCCGTCGACTTTCGCGAACACCGGGGAGCTGTTTTTT CASSPSTFANTGELFF
TRBJ2-7 TRBV6-5 . TRBD1 TGTGCCAGCAGTTCCGCCGGGACAGGGGGTCGCGAGCAGTACTTC CASSSAGTGGREQYF
TRBJ2-5 TRBV6-1 . . TGTGCCAGCAGTGTAACGTGGGGGTCAGAGACCCAGTACTTC CASSVTWGSETQYF
TRBJ2-6 TRBV19 . . TGTGCCAGTAGTCGGACGCGCCTAGACGCGGGGGCCAACGTCCTGACTTTC CASSRTRLDAGANVLTF
TRBJ2-1 TRBV11-2 . TRBD1 TGTGCCAGCAGCCCTTTTTCGGGACAGTCCTACAATGAGCAGTTCTTC CASSPFSGQSYNEQFF
TRBJ2-3 TRBV7-3 . TRBD2 TGTGCCAGCAGCTTAACCGGGACTAGCAGCTATACGCAGTATTTT CASSLTGTSSYTQYF
TRBJ2-5 TRBV9 . . TGTGCCAGCAGCCCAGGCACAGGGCCGTTTCGGGAGACCCAGTACTTC CASSPGTGPFRETQYF
TRBJ2-3 TRBV27 once TRBD2 TGTGCCAGCAGTCCCGCGGGATTGGTTAGCGGGGTCTCGGGGCAGTATTTT CASSPAGLVSGVSGQYF
TRBJ1-6 TRBV15 many . TGTGCCACCAGCAGAGACGGGCCTCATAATTCACCCCTCCACTTT CATSRDGPHNSPLHF
TRBJ2-4 TRBV6-6 . TRBD2 TGTGCCAGCACGACGGGAGGGCCTCTGTCGCACATTCAGTACTTC CASTTGGPLSHIQYF
TRBJ2-7 TRBV18 . . TGTGCCAGCTCACCACCGACACGGAGAGGCGTCTACGAGCAGTACTTC CASSPPTRRGVYEQYF
TRBJ2-3 TRBV7-2 . TRBD2 TGTGCCAGCAGCTCCCGGACTAGCGGCACAGATACGCAGTATTTT CASSSRTSGTDTQYF
TRBJ2-2 TRBV2 . . TGTGCCAGCAGTGAAGCGCCCCGAACCGGGGAGCTGTTTTTT CASSEAPRTGELFF
TRBJ2-2 TRBV9 . . TGTGCCAGCAGACCGGCACCGAACACCGGGGAGCTGTTTTTT CASRPAPNTGELFF
TRBJ1-4 TRBV7-9 many . TGTGCCAGCAGCTTAGTTTCAGGACGGGGCGAACTGTTTTTT CASSLVSGRGELFF
TRBJ1-6 TRBV6-6 . . TGTGCCAGCCGGAACTACTATAATTCACCCCTCCACTTT CASRNYYNSPLHF
TRBJ1-1 TRBV29-1 . TRBD1 TGCAGCGTTGAAAAGACCACAGGGGGCACTGAAGCTTTCTTT CSVEKTTGGTEAFF
TRBJ2-5 TRBV11-2 . TRBD2 TGTGCCAGCAGCTTAGATTTGAGGGCTAGCGGGGGACGAGAGACCCAGTACTTC CASSLDLRASGGRETQYF
TRBJ1-5 TRBV19 . . TGTGCCAGTAGTATGGGGGGGGGATACAATCAGCCCCAGCATTTT CASSMGGGYNQPQHF
TRBJ1-1 TRBV13 . . TGTGCCAGCAGCTTAGGGACTGAAGCTTTCTTT CASSLGTEAFF
TRBJ2-2 TRBV9 few TRBD2 TGTGCCAGCAGCCCTCATGATACGGGAGGGCCGGGCACCGGGGAGCTGTTTTTT CASSPHDTGGPGTGELFF
TRBJ2-1 TRBV6-5 . . TGTGCCAGCAGTTACGTGGCAGAGGGGCCTCGCAATGAGCAGTTCTTC CASSYVAEGPRNEQFF
TRBJ2-3 TRBV9 . . TGTGCCAGCAGCCCCTTAGAAGATACGCAGTATTTT CASSPLEDTQYF
TRBJ2-7 TRBV6-1 many . TGTGCCAGCAGTGACCTCGACAGAGGGGCCTCCTACGAGCAGTACTTC CASSDLDRGASYEQYF
TRBJ2-5 TRBV25-1 . TRBD1 TGTGCCAGCAGCGGAAACAGGGGGCTCCAAGAGACCCAGTACTTC CASSGNRGLQETQYF